This entry lists 24 T cell receptor beta chains sequenced from one sample in a study of CD4 and CD8 cells across lung adenocarcinoma regions (dated by TCRdb to 2016 to 2018). Libraries came from PCR. Data came from a HiSeq X Ten. TCRdb trimmed the raw reads at Q25, called clones with MiXCR and kept productive beta chains. Each entry is one CDR3 protein sequence, shown with its most common DNA and genes. This sample has about 19,000 distinct CDR3 sequences in its table, and about 50% of those were observed once. 34% of the sample is held by the ten biggest clonotypes. The sequencing sample was made of CD8+ T cells from the margin of a lung tumor. Taken with the paper, the label for cell subset or site translates to: tumor margin region. The receptors here all came from a male donor with lung adenocarcinoma. The CD4 and CD8 labels of this study may be unreliable.

This clonotype was counted ten times or more. This rearrangement joins TRBV27 to TRBJ2-4, with 7 bases identical to TRBD1. Trimming cost V 5 bases and J 0 bases; bases outside gene matches: 7. Looked up from germline, CDR1 is MNHEY and CDR2 is SMNVEV (reference sequence). The CDR3 spans 16 residues. The CDR3 coding sequence is TGTGCCAGCAGTAAACGACAGGGATTAGCCAAAAACATTCAGTACTTC. This gives the protein CASSKRQGLAKNIQYF.

With regard to this clonotype: A junction end diverges from the germline sequence, so it may reflect a read error. This chain connects TRBV10-3 to TRBJ2-5, with TRBD2 matching over 8 bases. This CDR3 is built from 17 residues. Germline V gives CDR1 ENHRY, CDR2 SYGVKD. CDR3 bases: TGTGCCATCAGTGAGGGCCCCGGGGGGGTTGACCAAGAGACGCAGTACTTC. Translation: CAISEGPGGVDQETQYF.

There are a few counts of this clonotype. V gene TRBV6-5 combines with J gene TRBJ2-1, with 15 bases aligning to TRBD2. Trimming at V came to 4 bases and at J to 7 bases, leaving 5 bases not matched to a gene. The CDR3 is 16 amino acids. Germline assignment: CDR1 MNHEY and CDR2 SVGAGI. DNA for the CDR3: TGTGCCAGCAGTTCACGGACTAGCGGGAGGGAAAATGAGCAGTTCTTC. It encodes CASSSRTSGRENEQFF.

As concerns this clonotype: Sequence at one end of the junction differs from germline and may be a read error. The chain couples TRBV6-1 to TRBJ2-3; no firm D call. The end of the DNA aligns better with TRBJ2-7, so the J call may be wrong. The CDR3 is 14 residues long. Germline loops: CDR1 MNHNS, CDR2 SASEGT. CDR3 DNA sequence: TGTGCGAGCAGTGGCTCAGGTGGCCCAGATACGCAGTACTTC. It translates to CASSGSGGPDTQYF.

This clonotype was detected ten times or more. The chain couples TRBV6-1 to TRBJ2-1, with a possible D match to TRBD1 (6 bases). This CDR3 has 13 residues. Germline CDR1 reads MNHNS; CDR2 reads SASEGT. The ends were cut back, 1 base at V and 7 bases at J, with 8 bases in the middle. CDR3 residues: CASSEGTVNEQFF. The DNA of the CDR3 is TGTGCCAGCAGTGAAGGGACAGTTAATGAGCAGTTCTTC.

A word on this clonotype: Sequence at one end of the junction differs from germline and may be a read error. The chain carries TRBV6-1 and TRBJ2-3; 7 bases align to TRBD1. CDR1 is MNHNS and CDR2 is SASEGT in the germline V gene. The CDR3 extends over 14 amino acids. The CDR3 reads CAGRGGREGDTQYF. The CDR3 nucleotides read TGTGCCGGCAGAGGGGGCCGAGAGGGAGATACGCAGTATTTT.

This clonotype has a count of ten or more. This chain links TRBV7-6 with TRBJ2-1; 7 bases map to TRBD2. CDR3 length: 16 residues. Germline V CDR1 and CDR2: SGHVS, FNYEAQ. The V and J ends lost 2 bases and 4 bases, in that order; junction bases with no gene match: 8. CDR3 residues: CASSLSGASGYNEQFF. In nucleotides, the CDR3 is TGTGCCAGCAGCTTATCTGGGGCTAGCGGATACAATGAGCAGTTCTTC.

The chain recombines TRBV10-1 with TRBJ2-5, with TRBD2 as a possible D gene (7 bases). Germline assignment: CDR1 WNHNN and CDR2 SYGVQD (reference sequence). The CDR3 contains 15 residues. The chain's CDR3 is CGAGDGGWDQETQYF. CDR3 nucleotide sequence: TGCGGCGCGGGGGACGGGGGCTGGGACCAAGAGACCCAGTACTTC.

This clonotype came up a few times. This sequence joins TRBV11-1 and TRBJ2-7; 9 bases line up with TRBD1. J lost 6 bases, V lost 3 bases, and 6 bases had no gene match. The CDR3 covers 14 residues. Germline V CDR1 and CDR2: SGHAT, FQDESV (reference sequence). The CDR3 DNA is TGTGCCAGCAGCTTCGACAGGGGGACTGGCGAGCAGTACTTC. This translates into CASSFDRGTGEQYF.

This chain uses TRBV3-1 with TRBJ2-1, with 10 bases that match TRBD2. The CDR3 sequence is 15 residues long. J lost 7 bases, V lost 6 bases, and 9 bases had no gene match. Germline V CDR1 and CDR2: LGHDT, YNNKEL (reference sequence). The CDR3 here is CASRPGTSVGNEQFF. The CDR3 DNA sequence: TGTGCCAGCAGACCCGGGACTAGCGTGGGGAATGAGCAGTTCTTC.

This clonotype was counted only a few times. The chain links TRBV6-1 to TRBJ2-3; D not resolved. This CDR3 contains 13 residues. The V gene's germline CDR1 is MNHNS and CDR2 SASEGT. Trimming removed 8 bases at V and 2 bases at J, with 11 bases between. The DNA of the CDR3 is TGTGCCAGCTCTCTGCGGACCACAGATACGCAGTATTTT. Translated, it gives CASSLRTTDTQYF.

V gene TRBV6-5 combines with J gene TRBJ2-1, with 11 nucleotides matching TRBD1. With V trimmed by 4 bases and J by 9 bases, 8 bases remained unmatched. The germline CDR1 and CDR2 sequences are MNHEY and SVGAGI. The CDR3 sequence is 15 residues long. Here the CDR3 reads CASSSRDRGFSEQFF. CDR3 DNA sequence: TGTGCCAGCAGTTCCCGGGACAGGGGGTTCAGTGAGCAGTTCTTC.

This clonotype has a count of ten or more. This chain connects TRBV28 to TRBJ2-1, with TRBD2 matching over 10 bases. The V gene end was trimmed by 2 bases and the J gene end by 10 bases; junction bases not matched to a gene: 14. Per germline, CDR1 MDHEN and CDR2 SYDVKM. CDR3 length: 17 amino acids. CDR3 sequence reads: CASSLEVASGGLGEQFF. The CDR3 DNA reads TGTGCCAGCAGTTTAGAGGTTGCTAGCGGGGGTTTAGGGGAGCAGTTCTTC. Together with reference TRBV28 and TRBJ2-1, the CDR3 gives the full variable domain: DVKVTQSSRYLVKRTGEKVFLECVQDMDHENMFWYRQDPGLGLRLIYFSYDVKMKEKGDIPEGYSVSREKKERFSLILESASTNQTSMYLCASSLEVASGGLGEQFFGPGTRLTVL.

The genes are TRBV6-1 and TRBJ2-3; 13 bases agree with TRBD2. The V and J ends lost 7 bases and 6 bases, in that order; junction bases with no gene match: 4. This CDR3 comprises 14 residues. Germline CDR1 is MNHNS and CDR2 is SASEGT. In DNA form, the CDR3 reads TGTGCCAGCAAACTAGCGGGGGGGCCGGATACGCAGTATTTT. This encodes CASKLAGGPDTQYF.

This chain uses TRBV10-3 with TRBJ2-5; 13 bases fit TRBD2. The tail of the sequence fits TRBJ2-7 better, so the J call may be wrong. This CDR3 comprises 15 residues. Germline V gene lookup returns CDR1 ENHRY and CDR2 SYGVKD. The CDR3 DNA follows: TGTGCCATCAGTACTGGGACTAGCGGGAACTACGAGCAGTACTTC. Its protein product is CAISTGTSGNYEQYF.

The genes are TRBV11-2 and TRBJ2-4; the match to TRBD2 covers 10 bases. Gene TRBJ2-1 matches the end of the DNA better, so the J call may be wrong. The V gene's germline CDR1 is SGHAT and CDR2 FQNNGV. The CDR3 is made up of 14 amino acids. The CDR3 DNA reads TGTGCCAGCCGAGGGACTAGCGAGCCCTACGAGCAGTTCTTC. Its protein product is CASRGTSEPYEQFF.

The chain couples TRBV6-1 to TRBJ2-1; D tentatively fits TRBD1 or TRBD2 (5 bases each). The ends were cut back, 6 bases at V and 6 bases at J, with 18 bases in the middle. CDR1 and CDR2 from the germline V gene are MNHNS and SASEGT. The CDR3 has 15 amino acids. DNA of the CDR3: TGTGCCAGCAGGGGACGGGGTGGAAGGGTCAATGAGCAGTTCTTC. This translates into CASRGRGGRVNEQFF.

For this clonotype: This CDR3 is missing its conserved last phenylalanine or tryptophan, likely due to a read error. The DNA is left out, because the CDR3 cannot be placed on it with certainty; the CDR3 is given as TCRdb lists it. The V gene is TRBV6-1, the J gene TRBJ2-1; the table names TRBD1, a call not compared with the DNA. From its first to its last residue, the CDR3 has 14 amino acids. CDR1 is MNHNS, CDR2 SASEGT, per germline. This chain's CDR3 is CASSETWITVSRVP.

The J gene is TRBJ2-1, the V gene TRBV4-1; a possible D gene is TRBD1 (6 bases). With 11 bases removed from V and 5 bases from J, the gap between germline ends came to 13 bases. This CDR3 is built from 12 residues. CDR1 and CDR2 from the germline V gene are MGHRA and YSYEKL. CDR3 sequence reads: CAAGTKNNEQFF. The CDR3 bases are TGCGCCGCCGGGACAAAGAACAATGAGCAGTTCTTC.

Comment on this clonotype: Germline and junction disagree at one end, which may indicate a read error. The genes are TRBV6-1 and TRBJ2-5, with 7 positions matching TRBD2. Germline values: CDR1 MNHNS, CDR2 SASEGT. This CDR3 spans 15 amino acids. CDR3 in DNA: TGTGCCAGCACCCGGGCTAGCGGACACCCAGAGACCCAGTACTTT. Amino acid sequence: CASTRASGHPETQYF.

The CDR3 protein is CASSQGRTAGNTIYF. The CDR3 region has the DNA TGTGCCAGCAGCCAAGGAAGGACAGCTGGAAACACCATATATTTT. The genes are TRBV3-1 and TRBJ1-3, with D possibly matching TRBD1 (6 bases). The CDR3 runs to 15 residues. The germline CDR1 and CDR2 sequences are LGHDT and YNNKEL (reference sequence). V lost 1 base and J 2 bases, leaving 9 bases between the germline ends.

V usage is TRBV10-1 and J usage is TRBJ2-2; 10 bases are a match to TRBD2. The CDR3 loop spans 14 amino acids. The germline V gene has CDR1 WNHNN and CDR2 SYGVQD (reference sequence). V trimming: 6 bases; J trimming: 6 bases; junction bases outside the gene matches: 4. The CDR3 loop reads CASRGTSESGELFF. The CDR3 DNA reads TGCGCCAGCAGGGGGACTAGCGAATCCGGGGAGCTGTTTTTT.

The chain carries TRBV20-1 and TRBJ2-1, with a tentative D call TRBD1 (6 bases). The J call may be in error: the DNA end matches TRBJ2-7 better. CDR1 DFQATT and CDR2 SNEGSKA come from the germline V gene (reference sequence). CDR3 length: 13 residues. The CDR3 coding sequence is TGCAGTGCTCCTGGACAGTACACCTACGAGCAGTACTTC. Translation gives CSAPGQYTYEQYF.

V and J are TRBV12-3 or TRBV12-4 and TRBJ2-1; 7 bases map to TRBD2. V was clipped by 6 bases and J by 7 bases; unmatched bases: 3. This CDR3 spans 12 amino acids. CDR3 in DNA: TGTGCCAGCAGAACAGCGGGGAATGAGCAGTTCTTC. It codes for CASRTAGNEQFF.